This TCR beta chain was recovered during a study of blood T cells in healthy people across ages. V was clipped by 0 bases and J by 6 bases, with 9 bases between them. From germline, CDR1 is MNHEY and CDR2 SVGAGI. CDR3 size: 15 residues. PCR was performed a second time for about 6 to 11 cycles using a sample-barcoded 5' primer and a J-beta primer mix. In TCRdb, the 5' RACE reads were re-called with MiXCR into one record per CDR3 protein. Here the sample spans over 1,300,000 distinct CDR3 sequences, 55% to 75% being singletons. The receptor's source is a man between 18 and 35 years old in good health. V and J are TRBV6-5 and TRBJ1-6; D is uncertain. Sequenced input: blood. CDR3 in DNA: TGTGCCAGCAGTTACTCGGGCGAAACTAATTCACCCCTCCACTTT. Its protein is CASSYSGETNSPLHF.